A single sample is the source of the 28 T cell receptor beta chains below, sequenced in a study of blood T cells in healthy people across ages. The use of a sample-barcoded 5' primer and a J-beta primer mix characterized a second PCR of 7 to 11 cycles. TCRdb fed the 5' RACE reads into MiXCR, producing one record per CDR3 protein. The repertoire includes hundreds of thousands of distinct CDR3 sequences, roughly 40% of them detected once, and 10% to 15% sits in the top ten. The sequenced sample consisted of blood. These receptors originate from a man younger than 30 in good health.

J is TRBJ2-5 and V is TRBV6-2 or TRBV6-3, with 10 nucleotides matching TRBD2. Germline V gene lookup returns CDR1 MNHEY and CDR2 SVGEGT. V lost 2 bases and J lost 3; bases outside the gene matches: 12. The CDR3 is 18 residues long. In nucleotides, the CDR3 is TGTGCCAGCAGTTACCCACTCGATCGACTAGCGGGCGAAGAGACCCAGTACTTC. This sequence encodes CASSYPLDRLAGEETQYF.

The sample holds one count of this clonotype. Here the CDR3 reads CASSHGSQGYGYTF. CDR3 DNA: TGTGCCAGCAGCCACGGCTCTCAGGGGTATGGCTACACCTTC. The V and J genes are TRBV5-5 and TRBJ1-2, with a tentative D call TRBD1 (6 bases). The CDR3 covers 14 residues. The V and J ends lost 4 bases and 5 bases respectively, with 15 bases between them. Germline CDR1 is SGHKS and CDR2 is YYEKEE (reference sequence).

V gene TRBV20-1 combines with J gene TRBJ2-7; D not certain. The CDR3 consists of 13 residues. Looked up from germline, CDR1 is DFQATT and CDR2 is SNEGSKA (reference sequence). Trimming removed 2 bases at V and 11 bases at J, with 19 bases between. The CDR3 region has the DNA TGCAGTGCTAGACCCCCTTCGTTGGTCTTTAAGTACTTC. This translates into CSARPPSLVFKYF.

Worth noting for this clonotype: Mismatch with germline at one junction end may stem from a read error. The V gene is TRBV18, the J gene TRBJ2-1; 7 bases are a match to TRBD2. The CDR3 runs 13 residues. Germline CDR1 KGHSH, CDR2 LQKENI. The CDR3: CASAPRSGDEQFF. The CDR3 region has the DNA TGTGCCAGCGCACCACGCAGCGGGGATGAGCAGTTCTTC.

The CDR3 DNA is TGTGCCAGCAGTCGGCGGGGGGCTCGAGATACGCAGTATTTT. Its translation is CASSRRGARDTQYF. The chain couples TRBV5-5 to TRBJ2-3; 8 nucleotides align to TRBD2. The CDR3 runs to 14 residues. Losses at the gene ends were 5 bases for V and 5 bases for J; bases not matched to a gene: 7. Germline CDR1 and CDR2: SGHKS and YYEKEE (reference sequence). Drawing the rest from reference TRBV5-5 and TRBJ2-3, the complete variable domain is DAGVTQSPTHLIKTRGQQVTLRCSPISGHKSVSWYQQVLGQGPQFIFQYYEKEERGRGNFPDRFSARQFPNYSSELNVNALLLGDSALYLCASSRRGARDTQYFGPGTRLTVL.

This clonotype was counted ten times or more. The chain couples TRBV12-3 or TRBV12-4 to TRBJ2-4; D is undetermined. CDR3 length equals 15 residues. V was shortened by 7 bases and J by 0 bases, with 13 bases between the two germline ends. The chain's CDR3 is CASMSGLLAKNIQYF. The CDR3 nucleotides are TGTGCCAGCATGTCAGGCTTACTAGCCAAAAACATTCAGTACTTC.

This clonotype appeared many times. The rearrangement uses TRBV7-9 and TRBJ2-1; TRBD1 matches at 7 bases. The CDR3 sequence is 15 residues long. The V segment lost 8 bases and the J segment 4 bases; nucleotides outside the gene matches: 11. CDR1 is SEHNR, CDR2 FQNEAQ, per germline (reference sequence). CDR3 nucleotide sequence: TGTGCCAGCGAAGAGCCTACAGGGGAATACAATGAGCAGTTCTTC. This encodes CASEEPTGEYNEQFF.

This clonotype was counted ten times or more. The DNA of the CDR3 is TGCGCCAGCAGCTCCCAGTCCTACGAGCAGTACTTC. Residues: CASSSQSYEQYF. The chain couples TRBV5-1 to TRBJ2-7; D gene unclear. With 3 bases removed from V and 1 base from J, the gap between germline ends came to 5 bases. Germline V lookup: CDR1 SGHRS, CDR2 YFSETQ. The CDR3 is 12 residues long.

V is TRBV3-1 and J is TRBJ1-2; D is uncertain. Germline values: CDR1 LGHDT, CDR2 YNNKEL (reference sequence). Between the trimmed V and J ends, which lost 5 bases and 4 bases, there was a span of 14 bases. The CDR3 runs 14 residues. This chain's CDR3 is CASSTTTVAYGYTF. The DNA of the CDR3 is TGTGCCAGCAGCACCACGACCGTCGCCTATGGCTACACCTTC. Full variable domain (rest looked up from reference TRBV3-1 and TRBJ1-2): DTAVSQTPKYLVTQMGNDKSIKCEQNLGHDTMYWYKQDSKKFLKIMFSYNNKELIINETVPNRFSPKSPDKAHLNLHINSLELGDSAVYFCASSTTTVAYGYTFGSGTRLTVV.

The genes are TRBV7-9 and TRBJ2-3; D not resolved. V gave up 3 bases and J gave up 6 bases, with 19 bases separating them. CDR3 size: 16 residues. Per the germline V gene, CDR1 is SEHNR and CDR2 is FQNEAQ (reference sequence). The CDR3 region is CASSFQNGDSMDTQYF. The CDR3 DNA reads TGTGCCAGCAGCTTTCAGAACGGTGACTCAATGGATACGCAGTATTTT.

This clonotype has just one count. With a much larger clone just one base away, this may be a read error. The chain couples TRBV7-2 to TRBJ2-1; TRBD2 is a possible D gene (5 bases). V lost 5 bases and J lost 9, with 17 bases in between. The germline gives CDR1 SGHTA, CDR2 FQGNSA. The CDR3 is made up of 14 amino acids. CDR3 DNA sequence: TGTGCCAGCAGCCCAGTGTCACCTGAGGGTGAGCAGTTCTTC. The encoded protein is CASSPVSPEGEQFF.

This clonotype was seen more than once but under ten times. V and J are TRBV20-1 and TRBJ1-6, with D hard to call. Trimming stripped 3 bases from V and 7 bases from J, with 10 bases between. In germline, CDR1 is DFQATT, CDR2 SNEGSKA (reference sequence). The CDR3 runs 13 residues. The CDR3 reads CSARVSQNSPLHF. The CDR3 bases are TGCAGTGCTAGGGTATCCCAAAATTCACCCCTCCACTTT.

This clonotype was counted only a few times. One junction end does not reproduce the germline sequence, and a read error may be involved. This chain connects TRBV29-1 to TRBJ1-2; a weak D match, TRBD1 (6 bases). From germline, CDR1 is SQVTM and CDR2 ANQGSEA. This CDR3 contains 13 residues. CDR3 in amino acids: CSDEGRTAGAYTF. The DNA of the CDR3 is TGCAGCGATGAAGGAAGGACAGCAGGCGCCTACACCTTC.

The rearrangement uses TRBV20-1 and TRBJ2-1; a possible D gene is TRBD2 (6 bases). V was cut by 5 bases and J by 4 bases, with 12 bases left in between. Germline CDR1 is DFQATT and CDR2 is SNEGSKA (reference sequence). The CDR3 contains 13 residues. CDR3 nucleotide sequence: TGCAGTGCTTACGGGACTTCTTACAATGAGCAGTTCTTC. Residues: CSAYGTSYNEQFF.

This clonotype was detected a few times. This sequence joins TRBV7-2 and TRBJ1-2; no clear D gene. V was shortened by 2 bases and J by 4 bases, with 14 bases between the two germline ends. Per the germline V gene, CDR1 is SGHTA and CDR2 is FQGNSA. This CDR3 spans 15 amino acids. CDR3 in amino acids: CASSLLRVSGYGYTF. The CDR3 region has the DNA TGTGCCAGCAGCTTACTAAGGGTATCGGGCTATGGCTACACCTTC.

With respect to this clonotype: Just one base apart from a much larger clone, this may be a read error. The rearrangement joins TRBV10-3 to TRBJ2-1; D gene ambiguous. Germline assignment: CDR1 ENHRY and CDR2 SYGVKD. Trimming cost V 0 bases and J 10 bases, with 16 bases left between them. The CDR3 totals 15 residues. The CDR3 bases are TGTGCCATCAGTGAGTCTCTAGGGCCCCCCTACGAGCAGTTCTTC. Its translation: CAISESLGPPYEQFF.

This clonotype was found many times. The V gene is TRBV7-2, the J gene TRBJ2-3; D unclear. Germline V gene sequence: CDR1 SGHTA, CDR2 FQGNSA. V dropped 6 bases and J dropped 0 bases, with 7 bases sitting between them. The CDR3 contains 13 residues. The CDR3 DNA sequence: TGTGCCAGCAGGAGAGAGAGCACAGATACGCAGTATTTT. Translated: CASRRESTDTQYF.

This clonotype was seen a few times. The CDR3 DNA reads as TGTGCCAGCAGTTACTCTTGGGAGGGTGAAAAACTGTTTTTT. Its translation is CASSYSWEGEKLFF. This rearrangement joins TRBV6-6 to TRBJ1-4; the D is unclear. The CDR3 is 14 residues long. Trimming left V 0 bases short and J 7 bases short, with 9 bases between. CDR1 is MNHNY and CDR2 is SVGAGI in the germline V gene (reference sequence).

Comments on this clonotype: A much larger clone sits a single nucleotide away, making a read error possible. The V call is TRBV7-2, the J call TRBJ2-1; no reliable D call. V lost 5 bases, J lost 2 bases, and 7 bases lay in between. CDR3 length: 13 residues. Germline V lookup: CDR1 SGHTA, CDR2 FQGNSA. The CDR3 sequence: CASSPVPYNEQFF. The CDR3, as DNA: TGTGCCAGCAGCCCCGTACCCTACAATGAGCAGTTCTTC.

With respect to this clonotype: A much larger clonotype is one base distant, so this may be a read error. V gene TRBV7-6 combines with J gene TRBJ2-1, with TRBD2 identical over 10 bases. This CDR3 comprises 16 residues. CDR1 is SGHVS, CDR2 FNYEAQ, per germline. Losses at the gene ends were 5 bases for V and 13 bases for J; bases not matched to a gene: 17. DNA for the CDR3: TGTGCCAGCAGCGCACCTAGCGGGGGTTCCCAAGAGACCCAGTTCTTC. It specifies CASSAPSGGSQETQFF.

The chain uses TRBV7-9 and TRBJ1-1; no firm D call. Germline loops: CDR1 SEHNR, CDR2 FQNEAQ (reference sequence). This CDR3 spans 15 amino acids. Deletions cut 6 bases from V and 1 base from J, with 15 bases between. CDR3 nucleotide sequence: TGTGCCAGCAGGAAAGGACGGGAGTCGAACACTGAAGCTTTCTTT. Translated: CASRKGRESNTEAFF.

This clonotype appeared a few times. V is TRBV10-3 and J is TRBJ1-4; TRBD1 matches at 8 bases. The CDR3 is 13 residues long. V lost 4 bases, J lost 10 bases, and 5 bases stayed unmatched. Per germline, CDR1 ENHRY and CDR2 SYGVKD. CDR3 DNA: TGTGCCATCAGTGGGACAGGGCTCGGAAAACTGTTTTTT. This encodes CAISGTGLGKLFF.

The table lists this clonotype with a few counts. This chain links TRBV4-2 with TRBJ1-2; D perhaps matches TRBD1 (5 bases). The germline CDR1 and CDR2 sequences are LGHNA and YNFKEQ. V lost 4 bases and J lost 4, with 16 bases in between. This CDR3 spans 15 amino acids. As DNA, the CDR3 is TGTGCCAGCAGCCCCCCCACGGGGCGCTTCTATGGCTACACCTTC. It specifies CASSPPTGRFYGYTF.

There are a few counts of this clonotype. The genes are TRBV13 and TRBJ1-2; 8 bases are shared with TRBD1. Germline V gives CDR1 PRHDT, CDR2 FYEKMQ (reference sequence). There are 17 residues in the CDR3. Germline trimming cut 5 bases from V and 0 bases from J; bases unmatched to any gene: 11. CDR3 nucleotides: TGTGCCAGCAGCCCCCAGGGGGCGCGGGACCCTAACTATGGCTACACCTTC. Residues: CASSPQGARDPNYGYTF.

This clonotype turned up a few times. A much larger clone sits a single nucleotide away, making a read error possible. This chain connects TRBV12-3 or TRBV12-4 to TRBJ2-1; 8 bases map to TRBD1. J was trimmed by 13 bases and V by 8 bases; bases with no gene match: 16. The CDR3 runs 14 residues. CDR3 amino acids: CASGFGQGRETQFF. In DNA, the CDR3 is TGTGCCAGCGGGTTCGGACAGGGTAGAGAGACCCAGTTCTTC.

There are many counts of this clonotype. This sequence joins TRBV20-1 and TRBJ2-1; 7 nucleotides line up with TRBD1. Germline V lookup: CDR1 DFQATT, CDR2 SNEGSKA (reference sequence). V was pared by 8 bases and J by 7 bases, with 17 bases of the junction left unmatched. CDR3 length equals 15 residues. CDR3 nucleotide sequence: TGCAGTTCTTTCCCCGGACAGGCCGGGATGAATGAGCAGTTCTTC. Its translation: CSSFPGQAGMNEQFF.

With regard to this clonotype: A much more abundant neighbour one base away suggests this may be a read error. This chain connects TRBV7-9 to TRBJ2-1, with D possibly TRBD1 on 5 matching bases. Trimming cost V 5 bases and J 10 bases, with 18 bases left between them. The CDR3 totals 14 residues. CDR1 and CDR2 (germline): SEHNR, FQNEAQ (reference sequence). CDR3 residues: CASSLGRTTYEQFF. The CDR3 coding sequence is TGTGCCAGCAGCCTAGGACGGACAACCTACGAGCAGTTCTTC. The variable domain in full, completed from reference TRBV7-9 and TRBJ2-1, reads DTGVSQNPRHKITKRGQNVTFRCDPISEHNRLYWYRQTLGQGPEFLTYFQNEAQLEKSRLLSDRFSAERPKGSFSTLEIQRTEQGDSAMYLCASSLGRTTYEQFFGPGTRLTVL.

This clonotype was recorded only once. This may be a read error, as it is one base from a much larger clone. V is TRBV5-1 and J is TRBJ2-5, with D perhaps TRBD1 (6 bases). CDR3 length equals 14 residues. CDR1 and CDR2 (germline): SGHRS, YFSETQ. Trimming removed 4 bases from V and 11 bases from J, with 21 bases in between. CDR3 in amino acids: CASSRLSGENEQYF. The CDR3 DNA sequence: TGCGCCAGCAGCCGCCTTTCAGGGGAAAATGAGCAGTACTTC.